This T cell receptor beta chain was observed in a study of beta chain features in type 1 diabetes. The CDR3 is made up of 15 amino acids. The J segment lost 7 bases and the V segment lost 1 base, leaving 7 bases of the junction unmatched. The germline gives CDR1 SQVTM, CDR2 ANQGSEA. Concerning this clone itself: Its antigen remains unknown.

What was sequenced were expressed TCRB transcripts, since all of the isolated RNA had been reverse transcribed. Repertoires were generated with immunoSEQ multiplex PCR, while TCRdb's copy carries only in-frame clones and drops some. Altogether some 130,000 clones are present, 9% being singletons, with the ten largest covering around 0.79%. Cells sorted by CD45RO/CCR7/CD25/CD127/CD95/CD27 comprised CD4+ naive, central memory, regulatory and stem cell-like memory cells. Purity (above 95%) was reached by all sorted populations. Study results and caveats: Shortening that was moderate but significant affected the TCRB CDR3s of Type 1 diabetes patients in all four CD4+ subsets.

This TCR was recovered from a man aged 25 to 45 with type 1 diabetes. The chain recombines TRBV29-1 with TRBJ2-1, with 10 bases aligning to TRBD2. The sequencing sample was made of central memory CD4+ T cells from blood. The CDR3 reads CSVEGTSGLRNEQFF. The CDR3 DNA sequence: TGCAGCGTTGAAGGGACTAGCGGCCTAAGGAATGAGCAGTTCTTC.